The clone carrying this TCR beta chain was observed at least ten times. Its cognate antigen is unknown. This sample stems from a study of Graves' ophthalmopathy and Graves' hyperthyroidism. Study-wide background: In this cohort's terms, stable hyperthyroidism meant no ophthalmopathy by 18 months of follow-up.

As the template, RNA transcripts were used to amplify TCR beta CDR3 regions. An opening RT-PCR round employed HTBI primers and preceded a second-round multiplex PCR. TCRdb used MiXCR to reprocess the multiplex PCR reads, holding one entry per CDR3 protein. The data show about 600,000 distinct CDR3 sequences, 39% seen once. Regarding the study as a whole: For predicting ophthalmopathy progression, the model had about 71% sensitivity and 72.22% specificity.

This TCR was sampled from an adult man with Graves' hyperthyroidism. Sequencing was carried out using peripheral blood or thyroid tissue (not recorded which).

The CDR3 protein is CASSPPGQGRNTEAFF. Here the CDR3 DNA reads TGTGCCAGCAGCCCTCCGGGACAGGGGAGGAACACTGAAGCTTTCTTT. V usage is TRBV7-9 and J usage is TRBJ1-1; 10 bases map to TRBD1. J was trimmed by 1 base and V by 5 bases; bases with no gene match: 7. Germline assignment: CDR1 SEHNR and CDR2 FQNEAQ (reference sequence). This CDR3 spans 16 amino acids. Variable domain in full (rest from reference TRBV7-9 and TRBJ1-1): DTGVSQNPRHKITKRGQNVTFRCDPISEHNRLYWYRQTLGQGPEFLTYFQNEAQLEKSRLLSDRFSAERPKGSFSTLEIQRTEQGDSAMYLCASSPPGQGRNTEAFFGQGTRLTVV.